The clone carrying this T cell receptor (beta chain) was recorded only once. The antigen is undetermined. The immunoSEQ assay was v3. The method was immunoSEQ multiplex PCR; TCRdb's version includes in-frame clones alone and lacks a portion of them. This table holds approximately 87,000 clones, roughly two thirds found once. Indicated time point: pre-treatment sample, taken before nivolumab and TIL therapy. Most excised metastases sampled were pleural nodules or supraclavicular lymph nodes. This record comes from a study of TIL therapy for anti-PD-1-resistant metastatic lung cancer. About the study: Median tumor mutation burden was 1.5 mutations per megabase. Study-wide results and limits: Compared with baseline intratumoral T cells, expanded TIL cultures were more clonal and less diverse (6% vs 31%). Many TIL product clones were absent from baseline tumor, suggesting clonal contraction.

The material sequenced was tumor tissue, taken at baseline. The clonotype was recovered from a person between 25 and 80 years old with non-small cell lung cancer.

The CDR3 sequence is CATRSTDTQYF. The DNA of the CDR3 is TGCGCCACCAGAAGCACAGATACGCAGTATTTT. This chain uses TRBV5-1 with TRBJ2-3; D gene uncertain. Germline loops: CDR1 SGHRS, CDR2 YFSETQ. V dropped 9 bases and J dropped 0 bases, with 5 bases sitting between them. The CDR3 length is 11 residues. Drawing the rest from reference TRBV5-1 and TRBJ2-3, the complete variable domain is KAGVTQTPRYLIKTRGQQVTLSCSPISGHRSVSWYQQTPGQGLQFLFEYFSETQRNKGNFPGRFSGRQFSNSRSEMNVSTLELGDSALYLCATRSTDTQYFGPGTRLTVL.